A selection of T cell receptor beta chains follows, all from one sample in a study of blood T cell repertoires in COVID-19. Assay: immunoSEQ multiplex PCR; the TCRdb copy retains only in-frame clones and omits some. The table lists approximately 200,000 clones, approximately 90% of them singletons. Sequencing was done on a sample of PBMCs or T cells enriched from blood (not recorded which). The receptor set was obtained from a man between 18 and 35 years old with acute COVID-19. Both conserved end residues are part of each CDR3. Fields, in order: clone size, V gene, J gene, D gene, CDR3 protein. D genes are given only for firm matches. Expanded clones get a size class; other rows say once, few or many, or leave the size out.

-	TRBV28	TRBJ2-1	-	CASSFTGAPGEQFF
-	TRBV7-2	TRBJ2-1	TRBD2	CAIWAGAGGDEQFF
-	TRBV18	TRBJ1-5	-	CASSPQGGWNQPQHF
-	TRBV14	TRBJ1-2	TRBD1	CASRQGTVNFGYTF
-	TRBV6-5	TRBJ1-2	-	CASSPTLTAYGYTF
-	TRBV2	TRBJ1-6	-	CASSPRLTESYSPLHF
once	TRBV2	TRBJ2-2	TRBD2	CASRLAGATGELFF
-	TRBV2	TRBJ1-5	TRBD1	CASSVTGGQNQPQHF
-	TRBV2	TRBJ2-2	TRBD2	CASSVLAGNTGELFF
few	TRBV7-2	TRBJ1-2	-	CASSLVSSEYGYTF
-	TRBV6-2/TRBV6-3	TRBJ2-7	TRBD2	CASSYSGTRNPEQYF
-	TRBV4-1	TRBJ2-7	-	CASSQVGRAYEQYF
-	TRBV6-5	TRBJ2-4	-	CASSYSSGNIQYF
-	TRBV18	TRBJ2-2	TRBD2	CASSPRGLAGNTGELFF
-	TRBV10-3	TRBJ2-7	TRBD1	CAISRQGGPHYEQYF
-	TRBV11-3	TRBJ1-2	-	CATSDRDNYGYTF
-	TRBV27	TRBJ1-2	TRBD1	CASSLFLRRAQGQDGYTF
-	TRBV7-2	TRBJ2-3	-	CASSSWTISLAGNRYF
-	TRBV14	TRBJ2-1	TRBD1	CASSFEGTGVGEQFF
-	TRBV11-2	TRBJ2-7	-	CASSLDNSYEQYF
-	TRBV2	TRBJ1-6	TRBD1	CASSEQRGRHNSPLHF
-	TRBV11-2	TRBJ2-3	TRBD2	CASRHGTSGTTDTQYF
-	TRBV14	TRBJ2-1	TRBD2	CASSQPGLAVNEQFF
-	TRBV6-5	TRBJ1-1	-	CASSQWLLNTEAFF
-	TRBV19	TRBJ2-7	-	CASSIRQTTTDYEQYF
-	TRBV5-1	TRBJ2-4	TRBD2	CASSFFGLVEDIQYF
few	TRBV5-1	TRBJ1-3	TRBD1	CASSSGDRVVRDTIYF
-	TRBV29-1	TRBJ1-1	-	CSVVQSGAFF
-	TRBV29-1	TRBJ1-3	-	CSVRFYSGNTIYF
-	TRBV27	TRBJ1-6	-	CASSSEQLNSTPLHF
-	TRBV9	TRBJ2-1	-	CASSVGPEQFF
-	TRBV9	TRBJ1-2	TRBD1	CASSTSPTGGDGYTF
-	TRBV28	TRBJ1-1	-	CASSLSTEAFF
-	TRBV5-4	TRBJ2-2	TRBD1	CASSLDDQGQYGELFF
-	TRBV11-3	TRBJ2-7	TRBD2	CASSAGTSGRHAYEQYF
-	TRBV10-2	TRBJ1-6	-	CASSEGRRGSPLHF
-	TRBV7-6	TRBJ2-2	-	CASSLGFGAGELFF
-	TRBV6-5	TRBJ1-2	-	CASSWGRNYGYTF
-	TRBV30	TRBJ2-2	-	CAWKMQRNTGELFF
-	TRBV19	TRBJ2-7	-	CASSTGTGGRSYEQYF
-	TRBV9	TRBJ2-7	TRBD2	CASSAGLADSYEQYF
-	TRBV11-1	TRBJ2-5	-	CASSTGVSKETQYF
-	TRBV4-1	TRBJ1-1	TRBD1	CASSQGTGGPSTEAFF
-	TRBV7-8	TRBJ1-4	-	CASSPPPGGEKLFF
-	TRBV10-3	TRBJ1-2	-	CAIPLDDRNGYTF
-	TRBV19	TRBJ1-2	TRBD1	CASSEVQGDGYTF
-	TRBV6-5	TRBJ2-3	TRBD1	CATFGDRGHPDTQYF
-	TRBV10-3	TRBJ2-7	-	CAISESAARSLRGPYEQYF